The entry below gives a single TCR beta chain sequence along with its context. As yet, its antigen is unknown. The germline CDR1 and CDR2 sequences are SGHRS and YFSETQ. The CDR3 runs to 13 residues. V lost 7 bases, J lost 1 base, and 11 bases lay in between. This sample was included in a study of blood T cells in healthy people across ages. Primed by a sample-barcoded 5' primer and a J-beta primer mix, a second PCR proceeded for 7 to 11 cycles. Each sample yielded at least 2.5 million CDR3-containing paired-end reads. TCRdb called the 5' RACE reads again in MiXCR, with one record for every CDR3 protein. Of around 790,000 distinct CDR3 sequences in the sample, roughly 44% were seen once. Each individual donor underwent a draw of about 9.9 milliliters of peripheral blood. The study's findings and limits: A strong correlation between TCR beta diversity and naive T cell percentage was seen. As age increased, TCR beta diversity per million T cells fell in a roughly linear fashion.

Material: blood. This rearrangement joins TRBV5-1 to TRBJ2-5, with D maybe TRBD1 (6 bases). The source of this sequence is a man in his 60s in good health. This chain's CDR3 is CASVQGPQETQYF. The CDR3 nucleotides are TGCGCCAGCGTACAGGGTCCCCAAGAGACCCAGTACTTC.